The following is a T cell receptor beta chain sequence with its context. What it binds is not known. Researchers ran the PCR with 60 Vbeta and 13 Jbeta primers. Clones were read by immunoSEQ multiplex PCR, and TCRdb kept only the in-frame ones, dropping some. The sample includes about 170,000 clones, about four fifths seen only once; the top ten take approximately 0.78%. These data originate in a study of cytomegalovirus exposure and HLA in healthy donors. Study-wide points: TRBV6-2, TRBV6-3 and some other V segments were unresolvable in 87-base-pair reads. The majority of TCR sequences were rare, yet some public TCRs appeared in many donors. The study designated some 180 TCR beta chains cytomegalovirus-associated.

The germline V gene has CDR1 GTSNPN and CDR2 SVGIG (reference sequence). V lost 7 bases, J lost 1 base, and 3 bases stayed unmatched. The CDR3 extends over 12 amino acids. The receptor was isolated from a woman in her late teens or twenties in good health and CMV-seronegative. J is TRBJ1-2 and V is TRBV30; 7 nucleotides match TRBD1. Sequencing was done on a sample of PBMCs. The CDR3 loop reads CAYRGGNYGYTF. DNA of the CDR3: TGTGCCTACAGGGGAGGTAACTATGGCTACACCTTC.